The sequence of this TCR beta chain was determined in a study of CD8 T cells in ankylosing spondylitis. General study points: Characteristic, it appeared, of ankylosing spondylitis blood was a TCR beta motif of eight or nine highly homologous variants.

This clonotype came up a few times. Its antigen is not known. This CDR3 contains 16 residues. Germline V gene lookup returns CDR1 MDHEN and CDR2 SYDVKM. The junction had 9 bases not matched to a gene; V was cut back by 4 bases and J by 1 base. 5'-RACE, quantitative and with molecular barcodes, yielded the TCR beta libraries. TCRdb re-analysed the 5' RACE reads in MiXCR, keeping a single row per CDR3 protein. The sample includes around 770,000 distinct CDR3 sequences, around 20% of them seen just once. The source of this sequence is a male donor with ankylosing spondylitis. The source material was blood, either unsorted or a sorted T cell fraction (not recorded which). The V gene is TRBV28, the J gene TRBJ2-5, with 7 bases that match TRBD2. For the CDR3, the DNA is TGTGCCAGCAGTTCCTGGGGGGGGAGGTCCCAAGAGACCCAGTACTTC. Translation gives CASSSWGGRSQETQYF.